This T cell receptor (beta chain) was obtained from a study of blood T cell repertoires in COVID-19 (dated by TCRdb to between 2020 and 2021). Regarding the research as a whole: Samples covering the acute and convalescent phases of COVID-19 were provided by collaborators in the United States, Italy and Spain. Subjects who had been exposed to COVID-19, were actively infected with it, or had recovered from it provided the deeply sampled blood TCRbeta repertoires that made up the dataset. The samples were drawn from the first 160 participants of the ongoing ImmuneRACE study and from 950 to 1,500 subjects provided by 6 global collaborators. Where available, HLA class I and class II types were taken from metadata supplied by the sample provider and were not determined by assay-based typing. The material from the prospective study consisted of cDNA or gDNA derived from T cells, B-cell-depleted T cells, or PBMCs. A freely available public database, intended as a resource for researchers studying the immune response to SARS-CoV-2, is where the repertoires were released. The sample metadata nearly always contained a de-identified subject ID, COVID-19 status, age in years and sex. Findings and caveats that apply to the study as a whole: How much clinical and demographic metadata was included differed by source and by participant, and the metadata was provided uncurated.

As for this clone: Its antigen target is currently unknown. Qualities for individual bases were not recorded, and no much larger clone is one base off.

Trimming at the junction amounts to 6 bases on V and 4 bases on J, and the germline ends lie 12 bases apart. Sequences SNHLY (CDR1) and FYNNEI (CDR2) are obtained from the germline V gene. There are 13 amino acids in the CDR3, from cysteine to phenylalanine inclusive. The sequence is cut down to CDR3 DNA, 39 bases in frame from base 1. The immunoSEQ Assay, a bias-controlled multiplex PCR, was used to amplify TCRbeta CDR3 regions from genomic DNA. Turning to the authors' computational methods: The number of nucleated cells in each sample was estimated from the amplification of reference gene primers within the assay. Sequence reads were collapsed and filtered to measure the absolute abundance of every unique TCRbeta CDR3 rearrangement. Productive Simpson clonality was computed per sample as the square root of Simpson's diversity index over productive rearrangements. TCRdb provides this immuneACCESS table in a form limited to in-frame rearrangements. Some clones are lacking; in checked studies, under half of them reflect an unresolved V gene, and why the rest are absent is not known. V, J and clone size derive from that table, while D and trimming were established from the DNA sequence. The sample table lists around 190,000 clones, about four fifths of them with a count of one. Approximately 10% of the sample rests with the top ten.

One collaborating source in Seattle enrolled patients during active infection and followed them longitudinally through the course of disease. The collaborating institutions used their own protocols to collect whole blood in K2EDTA tubes. For TCRbeta analysis, collaborators shipped samples as frozen whole blood, isolated PBMCs, or DNA extracted from either of those sample types. In this chain, TRBV2 is recombined with TRBJ1-1; 5 matching bases give a weak D call of TRBD1. Sequencing used peripheral blood. This receptor was obtained from a woman aged 40 to 50 with COVID-19, enrolled during active disease. The DNA reads as follows: TGTGCCAGCAGCCCGGGACTTAGCACTGAAGCTTTCTTT. Protein translation: CASSPGLSTEAFF. Here the CDR3 is joined to the reference TRBV2 and TRBJ1-1 genes, and the full variable domain is: EPEVTQTPSHQVTQMGQEVILRCVPISNHLYFYWYRQILGQKVEFLVSFYNNEISEKSEIFDDQFSVERPDGSNFTLKIRSTKLEDSAMYFCASSPGLSTEAFFGQGTRLTVV.